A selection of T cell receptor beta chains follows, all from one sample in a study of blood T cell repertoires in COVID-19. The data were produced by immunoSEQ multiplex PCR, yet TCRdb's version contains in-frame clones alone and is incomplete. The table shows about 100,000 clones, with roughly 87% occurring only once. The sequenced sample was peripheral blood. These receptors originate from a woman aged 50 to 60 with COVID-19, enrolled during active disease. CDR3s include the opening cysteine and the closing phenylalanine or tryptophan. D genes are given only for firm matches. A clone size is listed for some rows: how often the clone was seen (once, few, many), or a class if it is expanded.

cdr3_nt: TGTGCCAACGCAGACAGGGATAAAAACATTCAGTACTTC
cdr3_aa: CANADRDKNIQYF
v_call: TRBV5-4
d_call: TRBD1
clone_size: .
j_call: TRBJ2-4

cdr3_nt: TGTGCCAGCAGTGAGGGTCTAGCGGGGGGCCCCCAAGAGACCCAGTACTTC
cdr3_aa: CASSEGLAGGPQETQYF
v_call: TRBV6-1
d_call: TRBD2
clone_size: .
j_call: TRBJ2-5

cdr3_nt: TGTGCCAGCAGCCCTCCGGGACTAGCTGCCGGGGAGCTGTTTTTT
cdr3_aa: CASSPPGLAAGELFF
v_call: TRBV7-6
d_call: TRBD2
clone_size: .
j_call: TRBJ2-2

cdr3_nt: TGTGCCTGGACCCGGAACAGGGGGGGAGAGACCCAGTACTTC
cdr3_aa: CAWTRNRGGETQYF
v_call: TRBV30
d_call: .
clone_size: .
j_call: TRBJ2-5

cdr3_nt: TGTGCCAGCAGCCCACAGGGTTTGGACACCGGGGAGCTGTTTTTT
cdr3_aa: CASSPQGLDTGELFF
v_call: TRBV7-9
d_call: .
clone_size: medium-sized
j_call: TRBJ2-2

cdr3_nt: TGTGCCACCAGTGATCCCTGGGGAGCGGGGGGGCCAGATACGCAGTATTTT
cdr3_aa: CATSDPWGAGGPDTQYF
v_call: TRBV24-1
d_call: TRBD2
clone_size: .
j_call: TRBJ2-3

cdr3_nt: TGTGCCAGCAGCCCTCCGAGGAGGTTGGGCACTGAAGCTTTCTTT
cdr3_aa: CASSPPRRLGTEAFF
v_call: TRBV7-9
d_call: .
clone_size: .
j_call: TRBJ1-1

cdr3_nt: TGTGCCAGCAGCGGTGGCCGTACCTCCTACGAGCAGTACTTC
cdr3_aa: CASSGGRTSYEQYF
v_call: TRBV7-8
d_call: .
clone_size: .
j_call: TRBJ2-7

cdr3_nt: TGTGCCAGCAGCGTGACAGGGGAGGACTATGGCTACACCTTC
cdr3_aa: CASSVTGEDYGYTF
v_call: TRBV6-6
d_call: TRBD1
clone_size: once
j_call: TRBJ1-2

cdr3_nt: TGTGCCAGCAGTTACGACCGACTGGATGAGCAGTTCTTC
cdr3_aa: CASSYDRLDEQFF
v_call: TRBV12-3/TRBV12-4
d_call: .
clone_size: once
j_call: TRBJ2-1

cdr3_nt: TGTGCCAGCTCACCCCCCGGACAGGATTTCTCTGGAAACACCATATATTTT
cdr3_aa: CASSPPGQDFSGNTIYF
v_call: TRBV18
d_call: TRBD1
clone_size: once
j_call: TRBJ1-3

cdr3_nt: TGTGCCAGTAGTATCCCGGGACAGCGGAACACTGAAGCTTTCTTT
cdr3_aa: CASSIPGQRNTEAFF
v_call: TRBV19
d_call: TRBD1
clone_size: few
j_call: TRBJ1-1

cdr3_nt: TGTGCCTGGAGGGGGGGGGCTGGTTCTGGCTACACCTTC
cdr3_aa: CAWRGGAGSGYTF
v_call: TRBV30
d_call: .
clone_size: .
j_call: TRBJ1-2

cdr3_nt: TGTGCCAGCAGCCCCGCGGGTCTGGTTGAGCAGTTCTTC
cdr3_aa: CASSPAGLVEQFF
v_call: TRBV28
d_call: .
clone_size: .
j_call: TRBJ2-1

cdr3_nt: TGTGCCAGCAGCACCGGGACAGCCAACACCGGGGAGCTGTTTTTT
cdr3_aa: CASSTGTANTGELFF
v_call: TRBV7-9
d_call: TRBD1
clone_size: .
j_call: TRBJ2-2

cdr3_nt: TGCGCCAGCAGCCAAGAGTTGCAGCGGAGTTACGAGCAGTACTTC
cdr3_aa: CASSQELQRSYEQYF
v_call: TRBV4-3
d_call: .
clone_size: .
j_call: TRBJ2-7

cdr3_nt: TGTGCCAGTACCGGGACAGGGGGTAATCAGCCCCAGCATTTT
cdr3_aa: CASTGTGGNQPQHF
v_call: TRBV19
d_call: TRBD1
clone_size: .
j_call: TRBJ1-5

cdr3_nt: TGTGCCAGCAGTGAAAGGGGACTAGGGAACACCGGGGAGCTGTTTTTT
cdr3_aa: CASSERGLGNTGELFF
v_call: TRBV6-1
d_call: TRBD2
clone_size: .
j_call: TRBJ2-2

cdr3_nt: TGTGCCAGCAGTTACGGGGGCTGGGGCAATTCACCCCTCCACTTT
cdr3_aa: CASSYGGWGNSPLHF
v_call: TRBV6-2/TRBV6-3
d_call: .
clone_size: .
j_call: TRBJ1-6

cdr3_nt: TGTGCCAGCAGTTACCCTCCGGGACAGGATTACAATGAGCAGTTCTTC
cdr3_aa: CASSYPPGQDYNEQFF
v_call: TRBV6-2/TRBV6-3
d_call: TRBD1
clone_size: .
j_call: TRBJ2-1

cdr3_nt: TGTGCCTGGAGAAGAGGCTGGGGGGGAAATGAGCAGTTCTTC
cdr3_aa: CAWRRGWGGNEQFF
v_call: TRBV30
d_call: TRBD2
clone_size: .
j_call: TRBJ2-1

cdr3_nt: TGTGCCAGCAGCTTAGCGACCGGACAGGGCTGGGGTGGCTACACCTTC
cdr3_aa: CASSLATGQGWGGYTF
v_call: TRBV7-2
d_call: TRBD1
clone_size: .
j_call: TRBJ1-2